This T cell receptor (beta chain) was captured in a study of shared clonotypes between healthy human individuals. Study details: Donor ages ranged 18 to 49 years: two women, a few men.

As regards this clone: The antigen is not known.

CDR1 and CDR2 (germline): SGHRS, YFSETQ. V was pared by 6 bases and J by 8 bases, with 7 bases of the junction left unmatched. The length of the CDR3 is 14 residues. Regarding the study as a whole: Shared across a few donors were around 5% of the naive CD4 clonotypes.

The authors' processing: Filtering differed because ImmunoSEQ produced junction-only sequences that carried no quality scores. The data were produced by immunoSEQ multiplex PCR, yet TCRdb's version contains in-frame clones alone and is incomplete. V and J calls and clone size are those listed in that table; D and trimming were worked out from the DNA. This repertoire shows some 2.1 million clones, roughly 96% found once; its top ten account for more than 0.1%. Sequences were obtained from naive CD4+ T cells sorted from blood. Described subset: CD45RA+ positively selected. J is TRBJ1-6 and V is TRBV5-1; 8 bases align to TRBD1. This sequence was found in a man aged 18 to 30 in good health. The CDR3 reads CASTLTGGDSPLHF. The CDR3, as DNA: TGCGCCAGCACCCTTACAGGGGGTGATTCACCCCTCCACTTT.